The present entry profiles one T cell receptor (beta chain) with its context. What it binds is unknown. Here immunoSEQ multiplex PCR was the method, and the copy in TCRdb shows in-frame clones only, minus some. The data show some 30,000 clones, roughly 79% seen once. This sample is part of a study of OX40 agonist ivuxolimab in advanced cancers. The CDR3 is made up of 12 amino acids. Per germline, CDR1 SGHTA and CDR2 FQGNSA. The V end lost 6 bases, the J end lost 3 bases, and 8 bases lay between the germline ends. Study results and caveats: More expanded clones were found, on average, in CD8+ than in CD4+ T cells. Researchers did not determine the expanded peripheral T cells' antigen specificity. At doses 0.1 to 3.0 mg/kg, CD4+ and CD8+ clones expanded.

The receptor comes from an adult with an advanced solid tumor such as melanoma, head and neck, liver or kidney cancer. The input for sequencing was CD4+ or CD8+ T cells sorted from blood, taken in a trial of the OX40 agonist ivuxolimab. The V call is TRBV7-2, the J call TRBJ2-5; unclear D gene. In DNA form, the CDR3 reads TGTGCCAGCAGGGAAACCAAAGAGACCCAGTACTTC. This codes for CASRETKETQYF.